The 13 T cell receptor beta chains listed next were all sequenced from one sample in a study of T cell responses to AZD1222 COVID-19 vaccine. Sequencing was performed with immunoSEQ multiplex PCR; in TCRdb, only in-frame clones are kept and a portion is missing. The profile shows around 120,000 clones, approximately 94% of them singletons. Sequencing used peripheral blood, obtained 28 days after the second AZD1222 dose. These receptor sequences come from an adult who received the AZD1222 COVID-19 vaccine.

The chain joins TRBV2 to TRBJ2-7; the D gene is possibly TRBD2 (6 bases). The germline CDR1 and CDR2 sequences are SNHLY and FYNNEI. V lost 7 bases and J 2 bases, leaving 12 bases between the germline ends. The CDR3 sequence is 13 residues long. The CDR3 sequence is CASTGTAAYEQYF. In nucleotides, the CDR3 is TGTGCCAGCACCGGGACTGCGGCCTACGAGCAGTACTTC.

The chain joins TRBV18 to TRBJ2-3, with D perhaps matching TRBD2 (5 bases). Trimming removed 6 bases from V and 0 bases from J, with 10 bases in between. Germline V CDR1 and CDR2: KGHSH, LQKENI. The CDR3 covers 14 residues. In nucleotides, the CDR3 is TGTGCCAGCTCCGGGGTTTATAGCACAGATACGCAGTATTTT. Translating gives CASSGVYSTDTQYF.

The CDR3 coding sequence is TGTGCCAGTATCCCCCAGAGGGTCGGTGACACACACTACGAGCAGTACTTC. This encodes CASIPQRVGDTHYEQYF. The V call is TRBV19, the J call TRBJ2-7, with D perhaps matching TRBD2 (5 bases). V was pared by 7 bases and J by 3 bases, with 25 bases between. The germline V gene encodes CDR1 LNHDA and CDR2 SQIVND (reference sequence). The CDR3 consists of 17 residues.

The chain recombines TRBV7-9 with TRBJ2-2, with D unresolved. Looked up from germline, CDR1 is SEHNR and CDR2 is FQNEAQ (reference sequence). V lost 1 base, J lost 7 bases, and 13 bases lay in between. The CDR3 loop spans 15 amino acids. In nucleotides, the CDR3 is TGTGCCAGCAGCTTAGGTCCGGCGCGGAGCGGGGAGCTGTTTTTT. It translates to CASSLGPARSGELFF.

This chain links TRBV27 with TRBJ2-3; the D gene is possibly TRBD2 (6 bases). V lost 3 bases and J lost 1, with 11 bases in between. Germline CDR1 is MNHEY and CDR2 is SMNVEV (reference sequence). The CDR3 runs 15 residues. As DNA, the CDR3 is TGTGCCAGCAGTTTTTACTCGGGAGGCACAGATACGCAGTATTTT. Its translation: CASSFYSGGTDTQYF.

V is TRBV28 and J is TRBJ2-7; 7 bases map to TRBD2. Germline V gene lookup returns CDR1 MDHEN and CDR2 SYDVKM. Unmatched junction bases numbered 8, after V lost 9 bases and J lost 0 bases. This CDR3 region has 14 residues. CDR3 sequence reads: CASFPGGNSYEQYF. The CDR3 nucleotides are TGTGCCAGTTTCCCCGGGGGGAACTCCTACGAGCAGTACTTC.

The chain combines TRBV25-1 with TRBJ1-1; 9 bases agree with TRBD1. CDR3 length: 14 residues. J lost 1 base, V lost 9 bases, and 6 bases had no gene match. Germline lookup yields CDR1 MGHDK and CDR2 SYGVNS. The CDR3 nucleotides read TGTGCCAGTCGGACAGGGGCTTCGAACACTGAAGCTTTCTTT. This sequence encodes CASRTGASNTEAFF.

This clone showed up just a few times. V and J are TRBV5-4 and TRBJ2-2, with a weak D call TRBD1 (5 bases). V dropped 1 base and J dropped 1 base, with 5 bases sitting between them. In germline, CDR1 is SGHNT, CDR2 YYREEE (reference sequence). The CDR3 totals 14 residues. The CDR3 region is CASSLTGNTGELFF. The CDR3 DNA follows: TGTGCCAGCAGCTTGACAGGGAACACCGGGGAGCTGTTTTTT.

In DNA, the CDR3 is TGTGCCAGCAGTGGGACAGAGAACACTGAAGCTTTCTTT. Translation gives CASSGTENTEAFF. The chain links TRBV25-1 to TRBJ1-1, with D tentatively TRBD1 (6 bases). The V end was cut by 4 bases, the J end by 1 base, with 7 bases between. Germline assignment: CDR1 MGHDK and CDR2 SYGVNS. The CDR3 consists of 13 residues. The whole variable domain, filled in from reference TRBV25-1 and TRBJ1-1, reads EADIYQTPRYLVIGTGKKITLECSQTMGHDKMYWYQQDPGMELHLIHYSYGVNSTEKGDLSSESTVSRIRTEHFPLTLESARPSHTSQYLCASSGTENTEAFFGQGTRLTVV.

This rearrangement joins TRBV18 to TRBJ1-1; D possibly corresponds to TRBD1 (6 bases). Germline-derived CDR1 and CDR2 are KGHSH and LQKENI. The CDR3 is made up of 15 amino acids. Deletions cut 3 bases from V and 8 bases from J, with 19 bases between. Written as DNA, the CDR3 is TGTGCCAGCTCACCCCAAGAATCAACAGGGTGGGAAGCTTTCTTT. Protein sequence: CASSPQESTGWEAFF.

V and J are TRBV7-9 and TRBJ2-7, with D uncertain. V was pared by 0 bases and J by 3 bases, with 6 bases between. The CDR3 is 13 residues long. Germline CDR1 reads SEHNR; CDR2 reads FQNEAQ (reference sequence). The CDR3 nucleotides read TGTGCCAGCAGCTTAGCGGCTCGCTACGAGCAGTACTTC. Translating it yields CASSLAARYEQYF.

This clone was seen a single time. The chain joins TRBV28 to TRBJ2-1, with unresolved D. The CDR3 sequence is 14 residues long. V was shortened by 1 base and J by 6 bases, with 10 bases between the two germline ends. Germline assignment: CDR1 MDHEN and CDR2 SYDVKM. CDR3 sequence: CASSLLGPANEQFF. In DNA, the CDR3 is TGTGCCAGCAGTTTATTAGGGCCCGCCAATGAGCAGTTCTTC.

There are a few counts of this clone. The chain carries TRBV25-1 and TRBJ1-5; D call uncertain. The CDR3 extends over 14 amino acids. Germline V CDR1 and CDR2: MGHDK, SYGVNS. Deletions cut 2 bases from V and 4 bases from J, with 9 bases between. As DNA, the CDR3 is TGTGCCAGCAGTGAAGTCGGACCGAATCAGCCCCAGCATTTT. Translated, it gives CASSEVGPNQPQHF.